A selection of T cell receptor beta chains follows, all from one sample in a study of blood T cell repertoires in COVID-19. Only in-frame clones appear in the TCRdb table, and some are missing; sequencing was by immunoSEQ multiplex PCR. Of a few hundred thousand clones in the sample, 70% to 90% were seen once. The sequenced sample consisted of peripheral blood. These receptors originate from a man between 60 and 70 years old who had recovered from COVID-19. CDR3s include the opening cysteine and the closing phenylalanine or tryptophan. Fields, in order: V gene, clone size, D gene, J gene, CDR3 DNA, CDR3 protein. A D gene is named only where the DNA matches it firmly. A row's size may be missing; if present it is once, few, many or a size class.

v_gene: TRBV7-2
abundance: NA
d_gene: NA
j_gene: TRBJ2-7
CDR3nt: TGTGCCAGCAGCTTAGCGGGCAGGAACTACGAGCAGTACTTC
CDR3aa: CASSLAGRNYEQYF

v_gene: TRBV5-1
abundance: NA
d_gene: TRBD1
j_gene: TRBJ2-3
CDR3nt: TGCGCCAGCAGCTTGGGGGACAGGGTCCCAGATACGCAGTATTTT
CDR3aa: CASSLGDRVPDTQYF

v_gene: TRBV19
abundance: NA
d_gene: TRBD1
j_gene: TRBJ1-6
CDR3nt: TGTGCCAGTAGTCCCGCCTTCCAGGGGGCATCACCCCTCCACTTT
CDR3aa: CASSPAFQGASPLHF

v_gene: TRBV6-6
abundance: NA
d_gene: NA
j_gene: TRBJ2-7
CDR3nt: TGTGCCAGCCTCGGAGGGGTGGAGTACGAGCAGTACTTC
CDR3aa: CASLGGVEYEQYF

v_gene: TRBV11-3
abundance: NA
d_gene: TRBD1
j_gene: TRBJ2-5
CDR3nt: TGTGCCAGCTCGGGGACAGGGGGAGGGGAGACCCAGTACTTC
CDR3aa: CASSGTGGGETQYF

v_gene: TRBV7-9
abundance: few
d_gene: NA
j_gene: TRBJ2-7
CDR3nt: TGTGCCAGCAGCTTAGCTATTGACAGCCACTACGAGCAGTACTTC
CDR3aa: CASSLAIDSHYEQYF

v_gene: TRBV7-2
abundance: NA
d_gene: TRBD1
j_gene: TRBJ1-4
CDR3nt: TGTGCCAGCAGCCCACAGGGGGCGGGGACTAATGAAAAACTGTTTTTT
CDR3aa: CASSPQGAGTNEKLFF

v_gene: TRBV5-5
abundance: NA
d_gene: TRBD1
j_gene: TRBJ1-1
CDR3nt: TGTGCCAGCAGCTTGCTGTTTGCGACAGGGAGCACTGAAGCTTTCTTT
CDR3aa: CASSLLFATGSTEAFF

v_gene: TRBV9
abundance: NA
d_gene: NA
j_gene: TRBJ2-1
CDR3nt: TGTGCCAGCAGCGTAGAGGGATTGGGGAGTGAGCAGTTCTTC
CDR3aa: CASSVEGLGSEQFF

v_gene: TRBV5-1
abundance: NA
d_gene: NA
j_gene: TRBJ2-1
CDR3nt: TGCGCCAGCAGCTTGGACCGGCGGGGCCGGAATGAGCAGTTCTTC
CDR3aa: CASSLDRRGRNEQFF

v_gene: TRBV7-2
abundance: NA
d_gene: NA
j_gene: TRBJ2-1
CDR3nt: TGTGCCAGCAGCGGAGCCGGGTCCAATTTTTACAATGAGCAGTTCTTC
CDR3aa: CASSGAGSNFYNEQFF

v_gene: TRBV27
abundance: NA
d_gene: NA
j_gene: TRBJ2-7
CDR3nt: TGTGCCAGCAGTCCCGCTAGTTTGAACCGCTACGAGCAGTACTTC
CDR3aa: CASSPASLNRYEQYF

v_gene: TRBV14
abundance: NA
d_gene: NA
j_gene: TRBJ1-6
CDR3nt: TGTGCCAGCAGCCAGGCACAGGGAAGGGGGTCACCCCTCCACTTT
CDR3aa: CASSQAQGRGSPLHF

v_gene: TRBV11-2
abundance: NA
d_gene: TRBD1
j_gene: TRBJ2-6
CDR3nt: TGTGCCAGCAGCTTTAAGGGACAGGGGTCCTCTGGGGCCAACGTCCTGACTTTC
CDR3aa: CASSFKGQGSSGANVLTF

v_gene: TRBV30
abundance: NA
d_gene: TRBD2
j_gene: TRBJ2-7
CDR3nt: TGTGCCTGGAGTCGGACGGGAGGGTCCGGAGTCTTTGCCGAGCAGTACTTC
CDR3aa: CAWSRTGGSGVFAEQYF

v_gene: TRBV21-1
abundance: NA
d_gene: NA
j_gene: TRBJ2-1
CDR3nt: TGTGCCAGCAGCTCGATTCGTATCGTGCGGGAGGGCCACTACAATGAGCAGTTCTTC
CDR3aa: CASSSIRIVREGHYNEQFF

v_gene: TRBV3-1/TRBV3-2
abundance: NA
d_gene: NA
j_gene: TRBJ2-2
CDR3nt: TGTGCCAGCAGCAAAACGGCAGGTCCCAACACCGGGGAGCTGTTTTTT
CDR3aa: CASSKTAGPNTGELFF

v_gene: TRBV28
abundance: once
d_gene: NA
j_gene: TRBJ2-6
CDR3nt: TGTGCCAGCAGTTGGAACAGGTTTAGCTCTGGGGCCAACGTCCTGACTTTC
CDR3aa: CASSWNRFSSGANVLTF

v_gene: TRBV5-6
abundance: NA
d_gene: TRBD1
j_gene: TRBJ2-3
CDR3nt: TGTGCCAGCAGAGGGGTGGGACAGGGCACAGATACGCAGTATTTT
CDR3aa: CASRGVGQGTDTQYF

v_gene: TRBV19
abundance: NA
d_gene: TRBD1
j_gene: TRBJ1-1
CDR3nt: TGTGCCAGTAGTATAGGACAGGGGAGGGGATTGAACACTGAAGCTTTCTTT
CDR3aa: CASSIGQGRGLNTEAFF

v_gene: TRBV10-2
abundance: NA
d_gene: NA
j_gene: TRBJ2-3
CDR3nt: TGCGCCAGCGGAGGGGATACGCAGTATTTT
CDR3aa: CASGGDTQYF

v_gene: TRBV5-1
abundance: NA
d_gene: TRBD1
j_gene: TRBJ2-1
CDR3nt: TGCGCCAGCAGCTTGTCTCCACCCAGGACAGGAGAAAACAATGAGCAGTTCTTC
CDR3aa: CASSLSPPRTGENNEQFF

v_gene: TRBV19
abundance: NA
d_gene: TRBD1
j_gene: TRBJ2-1
CDR3nt: TGTGCCAGTAGATCCGGGACAGGGGCTTACAATGAGCAGTTCTTC
CDR3aa: CASRSGTGAYNEQFF

v_gene: TRBV2
abundance: NA
d_gene: TRBD2
j_gene: TRBJ2-5
CDR3nt: TGTGCCAGCACCCTAAGGGGCGGGAGAGAGACCCAGTACTTC
CDR3aa: CASTLRGGRETQYF

v_gene: TRBV5-1
abundance: few
d_gene: NA
j_gene: TRBJ1-5
CDR3nt: TGCGCCAGCAGCCCGGACAGAAATCAGCCCCAGCATTTT
CDR3aa: CASSPDRNQPQHF

v_gene: TRBV5-1
abundance: NA
d_gene: TRBD1
j_gene: TRBJ1-6
CDR3nt: TGCGCCAGCAGCTTCGGGGACAGAGATAATTCACCCCTCCACTTT
CDR3aa: CASSFGDRDNSPLHF

v_gene: TRBV27
abundance: NA
d_gene: NA
j_gene: TRBJ2-1
CDR3nt: TGTGCCAGCAGTTTATCCGGCAGGCCTACGGATGAGCAGTTCTTC
CDR3aa: CASSLSGRPTDEQFF

v_gene: TRBV4-2
abundance: NA
d_gene: TRBD2
j_gene: TRBJ2-1
CDR3nt: TGTGCCAGCAGCCAAGGTGGACTAGCGGGGCCCTACAATGAGCAGTTCTTC
CDR3aa: CASSQGGLAGPYNEQFF

v_gene: TRBV9
abundance: once
d_gene: TRBD2
j_gene: TRBJ2-5
CDR3nt: TGTGCCAGCAGCGCATCACCGGGACTAACGGCGGAGACCCAGTACTTC
CDR3aa: CASSASPGLTAETQYF

v_gene: TRBV5-6
abundance: NA
d_gene: NA
j_gene: TRBJ1-3
CDR3nt: TGTGCCAGCAGCCGCACCGGGAACTTCAAGAACACCATATATTTT
CDR3aa: CASSRTGNFKNTIYF

v_gene: TRBV28
abundance: NA
d_gene: NA
j_gene: TRBJ1-1
CDR3nt: TGTGCCAGCAGTTTATCCCAGGGGTGGGGAACTGAAGCTTTCTTT
CDR3aa: CASSLSQGWGTEAFF

v_gene: TRBV5-1
abundance: NA
d_gene: NA
j_gene: TRBJ2-7
CDR3nt: TGCGCCAGCAGCTCGGGGGGCGCTGCGACATCCTACGAGCAGTACTTC
CDR3aa: CASSSGGAATSYEQYF

v_gene: TRBV27
abundance: NA
d_gene: NA
j_gene: TRBJ2-7
CDR3nt: TGTGCCAGCAGTTTATCTCGGAGGAGCTCCTACGAGCAGTACTTC
CDR3aa: CASSLSRRSSYEQYF

v_gene: TRBV27
abundance: NA
d_gene: NA
j_gene: TRBJ2-7
CDR3nt: TGTGCCAGCAGTTCAGGGTTGGGTCCCTACGAGCAGTACTTC
CDR3aa: CASSSGLGPYEQYF

v_gene: TRBV3-1/TRBV3-2
abundance: NA
d_gene: NA
j_gene: TRBJ1-2
CDR3nt: TGTGCCAGCAGCCAAGTTTTGGGGGGAGGCTACACCTTC
CDR3aa: CASSQVLGGGYTF

v_gene: TRBV5-1
abundance: NA
d_gene: TRBD2
j_gene: TRBJ2-5
CDR3nt: TGCGCCAGCAGCACAACCGGGACTAGCGGGGGGGGCGAGACCCAGTACTTC
CDR3aa: CASSTTGTSGGGETQYF

v_gene: TRBV12-5
abundance: NA
d_gene: TRBD2
j_gene: TRBJ2-7
CDR3nt: TGTGCTAGTGGATCTAGCGGGATTTCCTACGAGCAGTACTTC
CDR3aa: CASGSSGISYEQYF

v_gene: TRBV20-1
abundance: NA
d_gene: TRBD1
j_gene: TRBJ1-1
CDR3nt: TGCAGTGCTAGTACCGGGACAGGCGGTTTGGAAGCTTTCTTT
CDR3aa: CSASTGTGGLEAFF

v_gene: TRBV11-2
abundance: NA
d_gene: TRBD2
j_gene: TRBJ2-3
CDR3nt: TGTGCCAGCAGCTTACATAGTAGAAGCGGGAGGGGTAGTAGAGATACGCAGTATTTT
CDR3aa: CASSLHSRSGRGSRDTQYF

v_gene: TRBV5-1
abundance: NA
d_gene: TRBD2
j_gene: TRBJ2-2
CDR3nt: TGCGCCAGCAGCTTTGCTAGCGGGAGCACCGGGGAGCTGTTTTTT
CDR3aa: CASSFASGSTGELFF

v_gene: TRBV18
abundance: NA
d_gene: NA
j_gene: TRBJ1-2
CDR3nt: TGTGCCAGCTCGCCCGCCTCGGGTGGCTACACCTTC
CDR3aa: CASSPASGGYTF

v_gene: TRBV30
abundance: NA
d_gene: NA
j_gene: TRBJ2-7
CDR3nt: TGTGCCTGGAGTGTATCCAGCGAGCAGTACTTC
CDR3aa: CAWSVSSEQYF

v_gene: TRBV6-6
abundance: NA
d_gene: TRBD2
j_gene: TRBJ2-1
CDR3nt: TGTGCCAGCAGTCCAATTCGACGTGGACTAGCGGGAGGATCCTACAATGAGCAGTTCTTC
CDR3aa: CASSPIRRGLAGGSYNEQFF

v_gene: TRBV6-4
abundance: NA
d_gene: NA
j_gene: TRBJ2-2
CDR3nt: TGTGCCAGCAGTGTAGAGCCTACCAACACCGGGGAGCTGTTTTTT
CDR3aa: CASSVEPTNTGELFF

v_gene: TRBV19
abundance: NA
d_gene: TRBD2
j_gene: TRBJ2-5
CDR3nt: TGTGCCAGTAGTATCGCGGGGGTCCCGGAGACCCAGTACTTC
CDR3aa: CASSIAGVPETQYF

v_gene: TRBV4-1
abundance: NA
d_gene: NA
j_gene: TRBJ2-7
CDR3nt: TGCGCCAGCAGAGCAGGCCCTTACGAGCAGTACTTC
CDR3aa: CASRAGPYEQYF

v_gene: TRBV5-1
abundance: NA
d_gene: TRBD1
j_gene: TRBJ2-5
CDR3nt: TGCGCCAGCAGCCCCCGACAGGGGGAGACCCAGTACTTC
CDR3aa: CASSPRQGETQYF

v_gene: TRBV5-8
abundance: NA
d_gene: TRBD1
j_gene: TRBJ1-1
CDR3nt: TGTGCCAGCAGCTTAGTCCAGGGGGTGACGAACACTGAAGCTTTCTTT
CDR3aa: CASSLVQGVTNTEAFF

v_gene: TRBV28
abundance: once
d_gene: NA
j_gene: TRBJ2-5
CDR3nt: TGTGCCAGCAGTTTTTCCGAAAACAGGGGGAGGGTGACCCAGTACTTC
CDR3aa: CASSFSENRGRVTQYF

v_gene: TRBV5-1
abundance: once
d_gene: NA
j_gene: TRBJ1-1
CDR3nt: TGCGCCAGCAGCGCGGACAGCAACACTGAAGCTTTCTTT
CDR3aa: CASSADSNTEAFF

v_gene: TRBV28
abundance: NA
d_gene: TRBD1
j_gene: TRBJ2-7
CDR3nt: TGTGCCAGCATCTCGTCCGGGACAGGTCAGGCCTACGAGCAGTACTTC
CDR3aa: CASISSGTGQAYEQYF